What follows are 16 T cell receptor beta chains derived from one specimen sequenced in a study of CD8 T cells in Susac syndrome (dated by TCRdb to between 2018 and 2021). Library preparation used the immunoSEQ multiplex PCR assay. RNA was extracted using the RNeasy kit, and about 0.45 to 1 ug of the RNA was reverse transcribed with random hexamers. TCRdb passed the public sequencing reads through fastp at Q25 and MiXCR, retaining productive beta sequences. Records with the same CDR3 protein are collapsed into one entry carrying the most frequent genes and DNA. Here the sample has hundreds of thousands of distinct CDR3 sequences; roughly 84% occur a single time. Over 0.095% of the sample rests with the top ten. Sequencing input: CD8+ T cells from PBMCs. These receptors originate from a human donor with multiple sclerosis.

The chain combines TRBV6-5 with TRBJ2-5, with 11 nucleotides matching TRBD1. V was clipped by 0 bases and J by 5 bases; unmatched bases: 8. This CDR3 has 17 amino acids. Germline V CDR1 and CDR2: MNHEY, SVGAGI. The CDR3 DNA reads as TGTGCCAGCAGTTACTCCCAGGACAGGGGGCATTCGGAGACCCAGTACTTC. Translating gives CASSYSQDRGHSETQYF.

J is TRBJ2-5 and V is TRBV11-2; 14 bases match TRBD2. Trimming cost V 7 bases and J 5 bases; bases outside gene matches: 9. The germline gives CDR1 SGHAT, CDR2 FQNNGV. The CDR3 covers 16 residues. CDR3 region: CASTPGLAGVRETQYF. CDR3 DNA: TGTGCCAGCACCCCGGGACTAGCGGGAGTAAGGGAGACCCAGTACTTC.

This rearrangement joins TRBV3-1 to TRBJ1-1; D perhaps matches TRBD1 (5 bases). Looked up from germline, CDR1 is LGHDT and CDR2 is YNNKEL (reference sequence). CDR3 size: 15 residues. The V end lost 0 bases, the J end lost 5 bases, and 13 bases lay between the germline ends. The CDR3 sequence is CASSQDARVGTEAFF. The CDR3 DNA reads TGTGCCAGCAGCCAAGATGCCAGGGTTGGAACTGAAGCTTTCTTT.

The genes are TRBV27 and TRBJ1-5; 7 bases are a match to TRBD1. Trimming cost V 2 bases and J 9 bases; bases outside gene matches: 4. The CDR3 totals 13 residues. Germline CDR1 is MNHEY and CDR2 is SMNVEV (reference sequence). DNA of the CDR3: TGTGCCAGCAGTTTAGGCAGGGGGACGCCCCAGCATTTT. It specifies CASSLGRGTPQHF.

This chain links TRBV13 with TRBJ2-7, with no clear D. The CDR3 length is 13 residues. CDR1 PRHDT and CDR2 FYEKMQ come from the germline V gene (reference sequence). V lost 8 bases and J 0 bases, leaving 11 bases between the germline ends. DNA for the CDR3: TGTGCCAGCGGAAAGACAAGCTCCTACGAGCAGTACTTC. Protein product: CASGKTSSYEQYF.

V and J are TRBV3-1 and TRBJ1-2; 8 nucleotides align to TRBD1. The CDR3 has 15 amino acids. The V and J ends lost 2 bases and 3 bases, in that order; junction bases with no gene match: 5. Looked up from germline, CDR1 is LGHDT and CDR2 is YNNKEL (reference sequence). CDR3: CASSQPRQGHYGYTF. In DNA form, the CDR3 reads TGTGCCAGCAGCCAACCCCGACAGGGGCACTATGGCTACACCTTC.

The chain couples TRBV6-1 to TRBJ2-3, with 11 bases lining up with TRBD2. J was trimmed by 2 bases and V by 5 bases; bases with no gene match: 6. CDR3 length: 16 residues. Germline CDR1 is MNHNS and CDR2 is SASEGT. CDR3 DNA: TGTGCCAGCAGTCCGTGGACTAGCGGGCCCACAGATACGCAGTATTTT. Its protein is CASSPWTSGPTDTQYF.

The gene calls are TRBV4-1 and TRBJ2-7; TRBD1 aligns across 11 bases. Per germline, CDR1 MGHRA and CDR2 YSYEKL. After removal of 3 bases from V and 4 bases from J, the junction contained 5 bases not matched to a gene. This CDR3 comprises 15 residues. The CDR3, as DNA: TGCGCCAGCAGCCACCGGGACAGGGGGGTGTACGAGCAGTACTTC. Translated, it gives CASSHRDRGVYEQYF.

The chain has TRBV19 and TRBJ2-5; D gene uncertain. CDR3 length: 17 residues. Germline V gene sequence: CDR1 LNHDA, CDR2 SQIVND (reference sequence). V was pared by 3 bases and J by 5 bases, with 22 bases between. The CDR3 loop reads CASSIRAESAARETQYF. The DNA of the CDR3 is TGTGCCAGTAGTATTAGGGCCGAATCGGCGGCCCGGGAGACCCAGTACTTC.

This clonotype was observed a single time. The rearrangement joins TRBV7-9 to TRBJ2-7, with D possibly being TRBD2 (7 bases). Looked up from germline, CDR1 is SEHNR and CDR2 is FQNEAQ (reference sequence). This CDR3 comprises 13 residues. V was trimmed by 8 bases and J by 5 bases, leaving 16 bases between them. The CDR3 loop reads CASGGGGYDEQYF. CDR3 DNA: TGTGCCAGCGGAGGGGGGGGTTATGACGAGCAGTACTTC.

This chain links TRBV11-3 with TRBJ2-1; 12 bases align to TRBD2. CDR3 length: 17 amino acids. V shed 5 bases and J 7 bases; nucleotides not matched to a gene: 12. Germline V lookup: CDR1 SGHNT, CDR2 YENEEA. CDR3 in amino acids: CASSRSPGLAGGNEQFF. DNA of the CDR3: TGTGCCAGCAGCCGATCCCCTGGGCTAGCGGGAGGGAATGAGCAGTTCTTC.

The chain couples TRBV9 to TRBJ2-3; 7 bases are a match to TRBD2. The junction had 3 bases not matched to a gene; V was cut back by 2 bases and J by 0 bases. Per germline, CDR1 SGDLS and CDR2 YYNGEE. The CDR3 loop spans 15 amino acids. DNA for the CDR3: TGTGCCAGCAGCGTCGGACTAGGTAGCACAGATACGCAGTATTTT. Protein: CASSVGLGSTDTQYF.

With respect to this clonotype: Compared with germline, one end of the junction differs, possibly owing to a read error. The chain is built from TRBV7-2 and TRBJ1-2, with unresolved D. The CDR3 covers 12 residues. Germline V CDR1 and CDR2: SGHTA, FQGNSA. CDR3 nucleotide sequence: TGTGCCAGCAGCCCCTATAACTATGGCCACACCTTC. It specifies CASSPYNYGHTF.

The V call is TRBV7-9, the J call TRBJ2-2; D not certain. Germline lookup yields CDR1 SEHNR and CDR2 FQNEAQ (reference sequence). Deletions cut 1 base from V and 6 bases from J, with 12 bases between. The CDR3 is made up of 15 amino acids. The CDR3 nucleotides read TGTGCCAGCAGCTTAGTTCGGGCTAAACCCGGGGAGCTGTTTTTT. Amino acids: CASSLVRAKPGELFF.

V usage is TRBV9 and J usage is TRBJ1-1; perhaps TRBD1 as D (6 bases). From germline, CDR1 is SGDLS and CDR2 YYNGEE. The CDR3 spans 13 residues. Trimming shortened V by 5 bases and J by 1 base, and 9 bases separated the two germline ends. The CDR3 reads CASSEGGNTEAFF. The CDR3 DNA is TGTGCCAGCAGTGAAGGGGGGAACACTGAAGCTTTCTTT.

The chain employs TRBV7-9 and TRBJ2-1; D may be TRBD1 or TRBD2 (6 bases each). Germline V lookup: CDR1 SEHNR, CDR2 FQNEAQ (reference sequence). The CDR3 loop spans 18 amino acids. Trimming cost V 1 base and J 0 bases, with 16 bases left between them. CDR3 loop: CASSLGGGQDSSYNEQFF. The CDR3 DNA is TGTGCCAGCAGCTTAGGTGGGGGGCAGGACTCCTCCTACAATGAGCAGTTCTTC.